This TCR beta chain comes out of a study of cytomegalovirus exposure and HLA in healthy donors. With 6 bases clipped from V and 0 bases from J, the junction kept 2 bases outside the gene matches. The CDR3 has 14 residues. Looked up from germline, CDR1 is WSHSY and CDR2 is SAAADI. Clones were read by immunoSEQ multiplex PCR, and TCRdb kept only the in-frame ones, dropping some. Here the sample spans over 50,000 clones, about 92% being singletons. V is TRBV10-2 and J is TRBJ1-1; 9 positions agree with TRBD1. The receptor was isolated from a man aged 18 to 30 in good health and CMV-seropositive. Material: PBMCs. The CDR3 bases are TGCGCCAGCAGGGGGACAGGGCTGAACACTGAAGCTTTCTTT. As protein: CASRGTGLNTEAFF.